These T cell receptor beta chains were read from a single sample in a study of blood T cell repertoires in COVID-19. Assay: immunoSEQ multiplex PCR; the TCRdb copy retains only in-frame clones and omits some. The table shows about 50,000 clones, with under 90% occurring only once. Input material: peripheral blood. The receptors were sampled from a man aged 55 to 69 with acute or convalescent COVID-19. The CDR3 runs from the conserved cysteine through the conserved F or W. The order of the fields is V gene, J gene, D gene, clone size, CDR3 length, CDR3 protein, CDR3 DNA. A D gene is named only where the DNA matches it firmly. The size of a clone is reported for some rows only, either as once, few or many, or as a class for expanded clones.

TRBV9,TRBJ2-3,TRBD2,once,16,CASSVGIAGDTDTQYF,TGTGCCAGCAGCGTAGGAATCGCGGGGGACACAGATACGCAGTATTTT
TRBV30,TRBJ2-1,TRBD2,-,14,CAWSPSGGAKEQFF,TGTGCCTGGAGCCCTAGCGGGGGGGCGAAAGAGCAGTTCTTC
TRBV2,TRBJ2-7,TRBD1,-,20,CASSETRDRIISPWSYEQYF,TGTGCCAGCAGTGAGACCCGGGACAGAATAATTTCTCCTTGGTCCTACGAGCAGTACTTC
TRBV6-5,TRBJ1-1,TRBD1,-,15,CASSHDSGGATEAFF,TGTGCCAGCAGCCACGACTCAGGGGGCGCCACTGAAGCTTTCTTT
TRBV3-1/TRBV3-2,TRBJ1-4,-,-,14,CASSQVSRGEKLFF,TGTGCCAGCAGCCAAGTATCACGGGGTGAAAAACTGTTTTTT
TRBV12-3/TRBV12-4,TRBJ1-5,-,-,13,CASSLTENQPQHF,TGTGCCAGCAGTTTAACAGAGAATCAGCCCCAGCATTTT
TRBV24-1,TRBJ1-5,-,-,14,CATQQGQLGQPQHF,TGTGCCACGCAACAGGGTCAACTGGGTCAGCCCCAGCATTTT
TRBV19,TRBJ1-5,TRBD1,-,15,CASSIRGPSNQPQHF,TGTGCCAGTAGTATAAGGGGGCCCAGCAATCAGCCCCAGCATTTT
TRBV12-3/TRBV12-4,TRBJ1-2,-,few,12,CASNPGPYGYTF,TGTGCCAGCAATCCAGGCCCCTATGGCTACACCTTC
TRBV7-8,TRBJ1-1,-,-,15,CASSPRGGLNTEAFF,TGTGCCAGCAGCCCCCGCGGGGGATTGAACACTGAAGCTTTCTTT
TRBV3-1/TRBV3-2,TRBJ1-1,TRBD1,-,15,CASISPGQLNTEAFF,TGTGCCAGCATATCCCCGGGACAGCTGAACACTGAAGCTTTCTTT
TRBV5-1,TRBJ1-6,TRBD1,-,14,CASSSGQGNSPLHF,TGCGCCAGCAGCTCGGGACAGGGCAATTCACCCCTCCACTTT
TRBV29-1,TRBJ1-5,-,-,15,CSVGGRSGPDQPQHF,TGCAGCGTTGGCGGACGCTCAGGGCCGGATCAGCCCCAGCATTTT
TRBV10-3,TRBJ1-5,-,-,13,CATGGGGNQPQHF,TGTGCCACCGGGGGAGGGGGCAATCAGCCCCAGCATTTT
TRBV14,TRBJ2-5,-,-,14,CASSQMTSQETQYF,TGTGCCAGCAGCCAAATGACATCCCAAGAGACCCAGTACTTC
TRBV6-2/TRBV6-3,TRBJ1-2,-,-,14,CASSYPGISYGYTF,TGTGCCAGCAGTTACCCAGGAATAAGCTATGGCTACACCTTC
TRBV5-1,TRBJ2-7,TRBD1,once,17,CASSSQAPDRDTYEQYF,TGCGCCAGCAGCTCCCAAGCGCCGGACAGGGATACCTACGAGCAGTACTTC
TRBV7-3,TRBJ2-7,TRBD1,-,16,CASSLGGTGSNYEQYF,TGTGCCAGCAGCTTAGGCGGGACAGGGAGTAACTACGAGCAGTACTTC
TRBV30,TRBJ1-5,-,-,13,CAWSATGNQPQHF,TGTGCCTGGAGTGCCACAGGAAATCAGCCCCAGCATTTT
TRBV5-4,TRBJ2-1,TRBD1,few,15,CASSLRDRVINEQFF,TGTGCCAGCAGCTTGAGGGACAGGGTAATCAATGAGCAGTTCTTC
TRBV7-8,TRBJ2-1,-,few,16,CASSQRQGSSYNEQFF,TGTGCCAGCAGTCAACGTCAGGGAAGCTCCTACAATGAGCAGTTCTTC
TRBV4-1,TRBJ1-6,-,few,17,CASSPESPSSYNSPLHF,TGCGCCAGCAGCCCCGAATCCCCGAGCTCCTATAATTCACCCCTCCACTTT
TRBV24-1,TRBJ1-2,TRBD1,-,17,CATSDLLGDSGDYGYTF,TGTGCCACCAGTGATTTGCTAGGGGACAGCGGAGACTATGGCTACACCTTC
TRBV19,TRBJ1-4,-,-,13,CASEPGQSEKLFF,TGTGCCAGCGAACCTGGGCAGTCTGAAAAACTGTTTTTT
TRBV19,TRBJ2-7,TRBD1,-,13,CASSPGQTYEQYF,TGTGCCAGTAGCCCGGGACAGACCTACGAGCAGTACTTC
TRBV9,TRBJ1-3,-,-,16,CASSVGGGALGNTIYF,TGTGCCAGCAGCGTAGGAGGGGGGGCTCTCGGAAACACCATATATTTT
TRBV12-3/TRBV12-4,TRBJ1-5,-,-,13,CASSFGGGQPQHF,TGTGCCAGCAGTTTCGGGGGGGGTCAGCCCCAGCATTTT
TRBV5-1,TRBJ1-2,-,once,13,CASRETANYGYTF,TGCGCCAGCAGGGAGACAGCCAACTATGGCTACACCTTC
TRBV28,TRBJ1-2,-,-,13,CATDSPTNYGYTF,TGTGCCACTGACAGTCCGACTAACTATGGCTACACCTTC
TRBV6-5,TRBJ1-1,-,-,13,CASSAQALTEAFF,TGTGCCAGCAGCGCACAGGCCCTCACTGAAGCTTTCTTT
TRBV3-1/TRBV3-2,TRBJ2-1,TRBD1,-,15,CASSPRTGANNEQFF,TGTGCCAGCAGCCCCCGGACAGGGGCGAACAATGAGCAGTTCTTC
TRBV3-1/TRBV3-2,TRBJ1-4,-,-,15,CASSQVGGVNEKLFF,TGTGCCAGCAGCCAAGTAGGAGGGGTGAATGAAAAACTGTTTTTT
TRBV5-1,TRBJ1-3,TRBD1,once,19,CASSSGQATGLSGRNTIYF,TGCGCCAGCAGCTCCGGACAGGCCACGGGTTTAAGTGGTAGAAACACCATATATTTT
TRBV4-2,TRBJ1-4,-,-,16,CASSQAGYSIAEKLFF,TGTGCCAGCAGCCAAGCAGGTTACAGTATCGCTGAAAAACTGTTTTTT
TRBV4-1,TRBJ2-1,-,-,16,CASSPQMGGGGNEQFF,TGCGCCAGCAGCCCACAAATGGGCGGGGGCGGAAATGAGCAGTTCTTC
TRBV5-6,TRBJ2-5,TRBD2,-,13,CASSFREVETQYF,TGTGCCAGCAGCTTCCGGGAGGTCGAGACCCAGTACTTC
TRBV11-2,TRBJ2-1,-,once,15,CASSLGAGSYNEQFF,TGTGCCAGCAGCTTAGGAGCGGGCTCCTACAATGAGCAGTTCTTC
TRBV7-6,TRBJ1-2,TRBD1,-,13,CASSWDRGQGYTF,TGTGCCAGCAGCTGGGACAGGGGGCAAGGCTACACCTTC
TRBV5-6,TRBJ2-7,TRBD1,-,14,CASSFGTGGGEQYF,TGTGCCAGCAGCTTTGGGACAGGGGGCGGCGAGCAGTACTTC
TRBV30,TRBJ1-6,TRBD1,-,12,CAWTGGFSPLHF,TGTGCCTGGACAGGGGGGTTTTCACCCCTCCACTTT